This T cell receptor beta chain was observed in a study of OX40 agonist ivuxolimab in advanced cancers. Study information: The dose of intravenous ivuxolimab that patients received every 2 weeks ranged from 0.01 to 10 mg/kg.

Comments on this clone: Antigen unknown.

This CDR3 spans 13 amino acids. Germline V gene lookup returns CDR1 LNHDA and CDR2 SQIVND (reference sequence). V lost 5 bases and J lost 2, with 7 bases in between. Clones were sequenced by immunoSEQ multiplex PCR, and TCRdb holds only the in-frame ones, with some missing. Counted here are roughly 80,000 clones, 65% to 90% occurring once; the ten biggest clones make up approximately 0.61%. Study outcomes and limitations: CD4+ and CD8+ T cells in blood underwent clonal expansion by week 6 at 0.1 to 3.0 mg/kg.

This clonotype was obtained from an adult with an advanced solid tumor such as melanoma, head and neck, liver or kidney cancer. The chain uses TRBV19 and TRBJ1-5; perhaps TRBD1 as D (6 bases). The material sequenced was CD4+ or CD8+ T cells sorted from blood, taken in a trial of the OX40 agonist ivuxolimab. CDR3 in amino acids: CASSRQGNQPQHF. CDR3 DNA: TGTGCCAGTAGTCGACAGGGCAATCAGCCCCAGCATTTT.